This is a list of T cell receptor beta chains from one sample in a study of blood T cells in healthy people across ages. TCRdb re-derived calls from the 5' RACE reads in MiXCR, one entry per CDR3 protein. The sample lists hundreds of thousands of distinct CDR3 sequences, 20% to 25% occurring once. Sequenced material: blood. These receptors were collected from a man between 70 and 80 years old in good health. The CDR3 runs from the conserved cysteine through the conserved F or W. A D gene is named only where the DNA matches it firmly. Expanded clones are given a class, and other clones once, few, many or no size at all.

size: -
V: TRBV29-1
J: TRBJ1-1
D: TRBD1
CDR3: CSVLKQGSGTEAFF
DNA: TGCAGCGTTTTAAAACAGGGGTCGGGCACTGAAGCTTTCTTT

size: few
V: TRBV12-3/TRBV12-4
J: TRBJ1-1
D: -
CDR3: CASSRITGTPTEAFF
DNA: TGTGCCAGCAGTCGAATCACAGGGACCCCCACTGAAGCTTTCTTT

size: many
V: TRBV28
J: TRBJ2-7
D: TRBD2
CDR3: CASRGGFYEQYF
DNA: TGTGCCAGCCGGGGGGGATTCTACGAGCAGTACTTC

size: many
V: TRBV6-7
J: TRBJ2-5
D: -
CDR3: CASSQRQEHQETQYF
DNA: TGTGCCAGCAGTCAGCGACAGGAGCACCAAGAGACCCAGTACTTC

size: -
V: TRBV29-1
J: TRBJ1-4
D: TRBD1
CDR3: CSVTGGSEKLFF
DNA: TGCAGCGTTACAGGGGGGAGCGAAAAACTGTTTTTT

size: -
V: TRBV9
J: TRBJ1-1
D: -
CDR3: CASSVLTNTEAFF
DNA: TGTGCCAGCAGCGTATTAACGAACACTGAAGCTTTCTTT

size: -
V: TRBV28
J: TRBJ2-3
D: -
CDR3: CASSPAGSSTDTQYF
DNA: TGTGCCAGCTCCCCGGCAGGGAGCTCGACAGATACGCAGTATTTT

size: few
V: TRBV5-1
J: TRBJ2-2
D: TRBD2
CDR3: CASSLVTGGNTGELFF
DNA: TGCGCCAGCAGCTTGGTCACGGGAGGAAACACCGGGGAGCTGTTTTTT

size: -
V: TRBV5-1
J: TRBJ1-5
D: -
CDR3: CASWGTGDNQPQHF
DNA: TGCGCCAGCTGGGGGACGGGGGACAATCAGCCCCAGCATTTT

size: few
V: TRBV29-1
J: TRBJ1-1
D: -
CDR3: CSVVGRWVNTEAFF
DNA: TGCAGCGTGGTGGGAAGGTGGGTGAACACTGAAGCTTTCTTT

size: few
V: TRBV12-3/TRBV12-4
J: TRBJ1-1
D: -
CDR3: CASSLAGRQTEAFF
DNA: TGTGCCAGCAGTTTAGCGGGCCGGCAAACTGAAGCTTTCTTT

size: many
V: TRBV2
J: TRBJ1-4
D: TRBD1
CDR3: CASRVQGRSEKLFF
DNA: TGTGCCAGCAGGGTACAGGGGCGAAGTGAAAAACTGTTTTTT

size: -
V: TRBV19
J: TRBJ2-7
D: TRBD2
CDR3: CASIEAGVVSIYEQYF
DNA: TGTGCCAGTATCGAAGCGGGGGTGGTCTCGATCTACGAGCAGTACTTC

size: -
V: TRBV4-1
J: TRBJ2-7
D: -
CDR3: CASSQEFSYEQYF
DNA: TGCGCCAGCAGCCAAGAGTTTTCCTACGAGCAGTACTTC

size: few
V: TRBV7-2
J: TRBJ1-4
D: -
CDR3: CASAPGRINEKLFF
DNA: TGTGCCAGCGCCCCGGGACGGATCAATGAAAAACTGTTTTTT

size: -
V: TRBV7-9
J: TRBJ1-3
D: -
CDR3: CASSLYQGNTIYF
DNA: TGTGCCAGCAGCTTATATCAAGGAAACACCATATATTTT

size: -
V: TRBV7-9
J: TRBJ1-1
D: -
CDR3: CASKAKRGVGNTEAFF
DNA: TGTGCCAGCAAGGCAAAGAGGGGGGTCGGGAACACTGAAGCTTTCTTT

size: -
V: TRBV7-3
J: TRBJ2-1
D: TRBD2
CDR3: CASSLTGAGVASYNEQFF
DNA: TGTGCCAGCAGCTTAACCGGAGCGGGAGTGGCCTCCTACAATGAGCAGTTCTTC

size: -
V: TRBV6-2/TRBV6-3
J: TRBJ2-1
D: -
CDR3: CASSYGAYSSYNEQFF
DNA: TGTGCCAGCAGTTACGGTGCCTACAGCTCCTACAATGAGCAGTTCTTC

size: few
V: TRBV29-1
J: TRBJ2-1
D: -
CDR3: CSVAFLGAYNEQFF
DNA: TGCAGCGTTGCTTTTTTGGGGGCCTACAATGAGCAGTTCTTC

size: few
V: TRBV27
J: TRBJ2-1
D: -
CDR3: CASSSLGALYNEQFF
DNA: TGTGCCAGCAGTTCCCTCGGGGCCCTATACAATGAGCAGTTCTTC

size: -
V: TRBV5-3
J: TRBJ1-5
D: TRBD1
CDR3: CARSPGQGEKNQPQHF
DNA: TGTGCCAGAAGCCCGGGACAGGGGGAGAAGAATCAGCCCCAGCATTTT

size: many
V: TRBV7-2
J: TRBJ1-2
D: TRBD1
CDR3: CASSAFTGVSGGYTF
DNA: TGTGCCAGCAGCGCCTTCACAGGGGTATCGGGCGGCTACACCTTC

size: few
V: TRBV11-2
J: TRBJ1-2
D: -
CDR3: CASSLNTGKHGYTF
DNA: TGTGCCAGCAGCTTAAATACAGGGAAGCATGGCTACACCTTC

size: -
V: TRBV29-1
J: TRBJ2-2
D: -
CDR3: CSAGIRGTTGELFF
DNA: TGCAGCGCAGGAATCCGGGGGACCACCGGGGAGCTGTTTTTT

size: -
V: TRBV19
J: TRBJ2-3
D: -
CDR3: CASSSRYQDTQYF
DNA: TGTGCCAGTAGTAGTCGATACCAAGATACGCAGTATTTT

size: few
V: TRBV20-1
J: TRBJ1-2
D: -
CDR3: CSARDGRGQVYGYTF
DNA: TGCAGTGCTAGAGACGGCAGGGGTCAGGTCTATGGCTACACCTTC

size: few
V: TRBV18
J: TRBJ2-3
D: -
CDR3: CASSPPGPGFTDTQYF
DNA: TGTGCCAGCTCACCACCGGGGCCAGGGTTCACAGATACGCAGTATTTT

size: -
V: TRBV20-1
J: TRBJ2-2
D: -
CDR3: CSARAAGSDGELFF
DNA: TGCAGTGCTAGAGCGGCAGGGTCCGACGGGGAGCTGTTTTTT

size: -
V: TRBV30
J: TRBJ2-1
D: -
CDR3: CAWSPGHYNEQFF
DNA: TGTGCCTGGAGTCCGGGACACTACAATGAGCAGTTCTTC

size: -
V: TRBV6-5
J: TRBJ2-2
D: TRBD2
CDR3: CASSYGLAGDTGELFF
DNA: TGTGCCAGCAGTTACGGTCTAGCGGGAGACACCGGGGAGCTGTTTTTT

size: few
V: TRBV12-3/TRBV12-4
J: TRBJ2-5
D: -
CDR3: CASGRSGQETQYF
DNA: TGTGCCAGCGGAAGGAGTGGGCAAGAGACCCAGTACTTC

size: many
V: TRBV7-3
J: TRBJ2-1
D: -
CDR3: CASSLFRWNEQFF
DNA: TGTGCCAGCAGCTTGTTTCGGTGGAATGAGCAGTTCTTC

size: -
V: TRBV5-1
J: TRBJ2-1
D: TRBD2
CDR3: CASSPSGGDLNEQFF
DNA: TGCGCCAGCAGTCCTAGCGGGGGGGATCTCAATGAGCAGTTCTTC

size: -
V: TRBV7-9
J: TRBJ2-1
D: -
CDR3: CASSLGADKYPYNEQFF
DNA: TGTGCCAGCAGCTTAGGGGCTGACAAATACCCCTACAATGAGCAGTTCTTC

size: -
V: TRBV5-1
J: TRBJ1-4
D: -
CDR3: CASSLHSRENEKLFF
DNA: TGCGCCAGCAGCTTGCATTCCAGGGAAAATGAAAAACTGTTTTTT

size: -
V: TRBV3-1
J: TRBJ1-1
D: -
CDR3: CASSLKLGPWGTEAFF
DNA: TGTGCCAGCAGCCTCAAACTGGGGCCCTGGGGCACTGAAGCTTTCTTT

size: -
V: TRBV5-4
J: TRBJ2-3
D: TRBD2
CDR3: CASSLEAGGDTQYF
DNA: TGTGCCAGCAGCTTGGAAGCGGGGGGAGATACGCAGTATTTT

size: -
V: TRBV6-6
J: TRBJ1-3
D: -
CDR3: CASSPPGGLFGNTIYF
DNA: TGTGCCAGCAGTCCCCCGGGAGGGCTATTTGGAAACACCATATATTTT

size: -
V: TRBV11-2
J: TRBJ2-7
D: TRBD1
CDR3: CASSSDRGHEQYF
DNA: TGTGCCAGCAGCTCGGACAGGGGCCACGAGCAGTACTTC

size: few
V: TRBV7-3
J: TRBJ2-1
D: TRBD2
CDR3: CASSLFGSGPSSYNEQFF
DNA: TGTGCCAGCAGCTTATTTGGTAGCGGGCCTAGCTCCTACAATGAGCAGTTCTTC

size: -
V: TRBV11-2
J: TRBJ2-3
D: -
CDR3: CASSSRETDTQYF
DNA: TGTGCCAGCAGCTCTCGTGAAACAGATACGCAGTATTTT

size: many
V: TRBV12-3/TRBV12-4
J: TRBJ1-6
D: TRBD1
CDR3: CASRSAGTGSNSPLHF
DNA: TGTGCCAGCAGATCCGCCGGGACAGGGAGTAATTCACCCCTCCACTTT

size: -
V: TRBV20-1
J: TRBJ1-3
D: TRBD1
CDR3: CSARLLTGTAHTIYF
DNA: TGCAGTGCTAGACTATTGACAGGGACCGCACACACCATATATTTT

size: few
V: TRBV6-2/TRBV6-3
J: TRBJ2-1
D: TRBD2
CDR3: CASSTSGYAEQFF
DNA: TGTGCCAGCAGTACTAGCGGGTATGCTGAGCAGTTCTTC